The 16 T cell receptor beta chains in this list originate from one sample, sequenced in a study of T cells after yellow fever vaccination. TCRdb redid the calling of the 5' RACE reads with MiXCR, one entry per CDR3 protein. There are around 30,000 distinct CDR3 sequences in the sample; more than 6.5% occur only once, and approximately 22% lies in the top ten. This specimen consisted of PBMCs, either bulk or a sorted T-cell subset (CD4+, CD8+, memory, or dextramer-sorted; not recorded which), obtained on the day of the first yellow fever vaccination. These receptor sequences come from a man aged 18 to 29 who received the YFV17D yellow fever vaccine.

This clonotype was observed at least ten times. V usage is TRBV29-1 and J usage is TRBJ2-3; a weak D match, TRBD2 (5 bases). V was pared by 4 bases and J by 1 base, with 9 bases between. The CDR3 runs to 13 residues. The V gene's germline CDR1 is SQVTM and CDR2 ANQGSEA. The CDR3 bases are TGCAGCGTTGTCCGGCGGGGCACAGATACGCAGTATTTT. Its translation is CSVVRRGTDTQYF.

This clonotype was recorded at least ten times. The CDR3 reads CASSQGYRGIRKSPLHF. DNA for the CDR3: TGTGCCAGCAGCCAAGGATACCGGGGGATCAGGAAATCACCCCTCCACTTT. The rearrangement links TRBV3-1 to TRBJ1-6; D might be TRBD1 (5 bases). From germline, CDR1 is LGHDT and CDR2 YNNKEL (reference sequence). The CDR3 extends over 17 amino acids. Deletions cut 1 base from V and 10 bases from J, with 20 bases between. The full variable domain, with the rest looked up from reference TRBV3-1 and TRBJ1-6, is DTAVSQTPKYLVTQMGNDKSIKCEQNLGHDTMYWYKQDSKKFLKIMFSYNNKELIINETVPNRFSPKSPDKAHLNLHINSLELGDSAVYFCASSQGYRGIRKSPLHFGNGTRLTVT.

The sample holds many counts of this clonotype. The chain recombines TRBV20-1 with TRBJ1-3; TRBD1 might be the D (5 bases). Germline CDR1 is DFQATT and CDR2 is SNEGSKA (reference sequence). V was cut by 6 bases and J by 8 bases, with 17 bases left in between. The CDR3 extends over 13 amino acids. The CDR3 protein is CSASKGRADTIYF. The CDR3, as DNA: TGCAGTGCCTCCAAGGGCAGGGCTGACACCATATATTTT.

At least ten counts were recorded for this clonotype. The rearrangement uses TRBV9 and TRBJ1-1; D not certain. The CDR3 contains 14 residues. V gave up 4 bases and J gave up 8 bases, with 18 bases separating them. Germline V gene sequence: CDR1 SGDLS, CDR2 YYNGEE. The CDR3 region is CASSPWTETREAFF. CDR3 in DNA: TGTGCCAGCAGCCCTTGGACCGAGACAAGAGAAGCTTTCTTT.

The chain has TRBV7-2 and TRBJ1-2, with 7 bases lining up with TRBD1. Germline CDR1 is SGHTA and CDR2 is FQGNSA. The V segment lost 7 bases and the J segment 2 bases; nucleotides outside the gene matches: 10. CDR3 length: 15 amino acids. The CDR3 DNA sequence: TGTGCCAGCACCAACACCCTACAGGGGAACTATGGCTACACCTTC. Its translation: CASTNTLQGNYGYTF.

Many counts were recorded for this clonotype. This sequence joins TRBV12-3 or TRBV12-4 and TRBJ1-5; 9 bases match TRBD1. The trim removed 4 bases at V and 4 bases at J, leaving 5 bases unmatched. The CDR3 spans 15 residues. The CDR3 DNA follows: TGTGCCAGCAGTTGGGGGACAGGGTTAAATCAGCCCCAGCATTTT. Its translation: CASSWGTGLNQPQHF.

By sample share, this clonotype is medium-sized. The chain links TRBV15 to TRBJ2-5; TRBD1 might be the D (5 bases). CDR3 length equals 12 residues. Germline-derived CDR1 and CDR2 are LNHNV and YYDKDF (reference sequence). Trimming shortened V by 3 bases and J by 4 bases, and 6 bases separated the two germline ends. CDR3 bases: TGTGCCACCAGCAGGGACATAGAGACCCAGTACTTC. It codes for CATSRDIETQYF.

This clonotype was picked up many times. The chain has TRBV20-1 and TRBJ2-5, with TRBD1 matching 8 bases. The V gene's germline CDR1 is DFQATT and CDR2 SNEGSKA (reference sequence). CDR3 length: 14 residues. With 6 bases clipped from V and 2 bases from J, the junction kept 8 bases outside the gene matches. The CDR3 is CSAPTRTGQETQYF. CDR3 sequence (DNA): TGCAGTGCCCCCACTCGGACAGGGCAAGAGACCCAGTACTTC.

This clonotype appeared once. This chain uses TRBV7-9 with TRBJ2-1; the D is unclear. The CDR3 is 12 amino acids. From germline, CDR1 is SEHNR and CDR2 FQNEAQ (reference sequence). Trimming stripped 4 bases from V and 6 bases from J, with 7 bases between. CDR3 amino acids: CASSSTINEQFF. The CDR3, as DNA: TGTGCCAGCAGCTCCACTATCAATGAGCAGTTCTTC.

This clonotype was detected ten times or more. This chain joins TRBV3-1 and TRBJ2-5, with D perhaps TRBD1 (6 bases). The germline V and J ends were trimmed by 7 bases and 5 bases, with 14 bases remaining between them. Looked up from germline, CDR1 is LGHDT and CDR2 is YNNKEL (reference sequence). The CDR3 length is 13 residues. The CDR3 bases are TGTGCCAGCATAGGGGGATGGTGGGAGACCCAGTACTTC. Its protein is CASIGGWWETQYF.

This clonotype has just a few counts. The V gene is TRBV5-6, the J gene TRBJ1-2; a weak D match, TRBD1 (5 bases). The ends were cut back, 0 bases at V and 2 bases at J, with 14 bases in the middle. Germline V lookup: CDR1 SGHDT, CDR2 YYEEEE. The CDR3 sequence is 16 residues long. CDR3 residues: CASSLGGGDQNYGYTF. DNA for the CDR3: TGTGCCAGCAGCTTGGGCGGGGGAGACCAGAACTATGGCTACACCTTC.

This clonotype has at least ten counts. The chain links TRBV20-1 to TRBJ1-4, with D maybe TRBD1 (5 bases). The CDR3 runs 15 residues. Per germline, CDR1 DFQATT and CDR2 SNEGSKA (reference sequence). V lost 0 bases and J lost 8, with 16 bases in between. CDR3 region: CSARDTTAGNEKLFF. CDR3 DNA: TGCAGTGCTAGAGACACGACAGCAGGGAACGAAAAACTGTTTTTT.

This clonotype was seen a handful of times. The rearrangement joins TRBV5-4 to TRBJ2-3, with D perhaps TRBD2 (7 bases). The V and J ends lost 7 bases and 5 bases respectively, with 17 bases between them. From germline, CDR1 is SGHNT and CDR2 YYREEE (reference sequence). CDR3 length equals 14 residues. Here the CDR3 DNA reads TGTGCCAGCCCTTCCCGGGGGGCTGAAGATACGCAGTATTTT. Its translation is CASPSRGAEDTQYF.

In its sample, this clonotype is medium-sized. This chain joins TRBV12-3 or TRBV12-4 and TRBJ2-3; D gene ambiguous. V was pared by 2 bases and J by 3 bases, with 0 bases between. The CDR3 is 11 amino acids. The CDR3 is CASSLTDTQYF. The CDR3 DNA follows: TGTGCCAGCAGTTTAACAGATACGCAGTATTTT.

The table lists this clonotype with many counts. This chain joins TRBV5-1 and TRBJ2-3; no clear D. The CDR3 spans 12 residues. The germline gives CDR1 SGHRS, CDR2 YFSETQ. The V and J ends lost 4 bases and 6 bases respectively, with 9 bases between them. The CDR3 reads CASSPNTDTQYF. The CDR3 DNA reads TGCGCCAGCAGCCCCAATACGGATACGCAGTATTTT.

This clonotype came up many times. Written as DNA, the CDR3 is TGTGCCAGCAGCCAAGATACTAGCGGGTCCTACAATGAGCAGTTCTTC. This codes for CASSQDTSGSYNEQFF. The V and J genes are TRBV4-2 and TRBJ2-1; 9 bases align to TRBD2. The germline CDR1 and CDR2 sequences are LGHNA and YNFKEQ. The CDR3 is 16 residues long. Trimming took 0 bases from V and 1 from J; bases not matched to a gene: 1.